Below are 20 T cell receptor beta chains sequenced from a single sample in a study of blood T cell repertoires in COVID-19. Measured with immunoSEQ multiplex PCR; TCRdb has only the in-frame clones, and not every one. This table holds fewer than 250,000 clones, roughly 80% found once. The sequencing input was peripheral blood. The receptors were sampled from a woman in her 50s with acute or convalescent COVID-19.

V gene TRBV6-4 combines with J gene TRBJ2-4, with 9 bases aligning to TRBD1. CDR1 is MRHNA, CDR2 SNTAGT, per germline. After removal of 6 bases from V and 6 bases from J, the junction contained 15 bases not matched to a gene. The CDR3 totals 17 residues. CDR3 amino acids: CASRGTGPYLLLNIQYF. In DNA, the CDR3 is TGTGCCAGCAGGGGGACAGGGCCATACCTTCTTCTAAACATTCAGTACTTC.

This clone was seen once. The V call is TRBV19, the J call TRBJ1-4, with D uncertain. Germline CDR1 LNHDA, CDR2 SQIVND (reference sequence). V was clipped by 3 bases and J by 1 base, with 9 bases between them. The CDR3 covers 15 residues. CDR3 sequence: CASSISRRTNEKLFF. The DNA for the CDR3 is TGTGCCAGTAGTATTTCCCGGAGAACTAATGAAAAACTGTTTTTT.

The V gene is TRBV9, the J gene TRBJ2-2; D is perhaps TRBD1 (6 bases). The CDR3 has 14 residues. V was pared by 4 bases and J by 5 bases, with 12 bases between. Germline V gene sequence: CDR1 SGDLS, CDR2 YYNGEE. The CDR3 sequence: CASSLGRGTGELFF. CDR3 nucleotide sequence: TGTGCCAGCAGCTTGGGAAGGGGGACCGGGGAGCTGTTTTTT.

The V call is TRBV7-2, the J call TRBJ2-7; 11 nucleotides agree with TRBD1. V lost 4 bases to trimming and J lost 4 bases; unmatched junction nucleotides: 9. CDR3 length: 16 residues. Germline CDR1 SGHTA, CDR2 FQGNSA. This CDR3 reads CASSSRAGQGGYEQYF. CDR3 coding DNA: TGTGCCAGCAGCTCCCGTGCGGGACAGGGGGGATACGAGCAGTACTTC.

The V and J genes are TRBV5-1 and TRBJ2-7; D is possibly TRBD1 (5 bases). Trimming cost V 1 base and J 3 bases, with 11 bases left between them. Germline V lookup: CDR1 SGHRS, CDR2 YFSETQ. The CDR3 covers 14 residues. CDR3 sequence: CASSLRQGGYEQYF. The CDR3 DNA follows: TGCGCCAGCAGCTTGAGGCAGGGTGGCTACGAGCAGTACTTC.

The chain is built from TRBV28 and TRBJ1-6; D uncertain. Trimming removed 5 bases at V and 2 bases at J, with 13 bases between. This CDR3 contains 16 residues. The germline V gene has CDR1 MDHEN and CDR2 SYDVKM. The CDR3, as DNA: TGTGCCAGCAGTCTCGATAATAGTGCCTATAATTCACCCCTCCACTTT. Translated, it gives CASSLDNSAYNSPLHF.

The rearrangement links TRBV10-3 to TRBJ1-5; D is possibly TRBD1 (5 bases). CDR1 is ENHRY, CDR2 SYGVKD, per germline. This CDR3 region has 14 residues. V shed 2 bases and J shed 1 base, with 6 bases lying between them. CDR3 sequence (DNA): TGTGCCATCAGTGAGGGGGGGAGCAATCAGCCCCAGCATTTT. This codes for CAISEGGSNQPQHF.

This rearrangement joins TRBV29-1 to TRBJ2-4, with TRBD2 matching 8 bases. The J segment lost 0 bases and the V segment lost 6 bases, leaving 13 bases of the junction unmatched. Germline assignment: CDR1 SQVTM and CDR2 ANQGSEA. The CDR3 is made up of 17 amino acids. The CDR3 DNA reads as TGCAGCGTCGCCCCCCGCGACGGGGGGGTAGCCAAAAACATTCAGTACTTC. Its translation is CSVAPRDGGVAKNIQYF.

This chain connects TRBV30 to TRBJ1-6, with 8 bases aligning to TRBD1. Trimming removed 2 bases from V and 10 bases from J; junction bases left unmatched: 7. The CDR3 loop spans 14 amino acids. Germline V gene sequence: CDR1 GTSNPN, CDR2 SVGIG (reference sequence). CDR3 region: CAWSPGQDGSPLHF. The DNA for the CDR3 is TGTGCCTGGAGTCCGGGACAGGATGGCTCACCCCTCCACTTT.

V gene TRBV5-4 combines with J gene TRBJ2-7; no definite D call. Between the trimmed V and J ends, which lost 3 bases and 2 bases, there was a span of 12 bases. The CDR3 is made up of 14 amino acids. Germline CDR1 is SGHNT and CDR2 is YYREEE (reference sequence). CDR3 sequence reads: CASSSGDGTYEQYF. The CDR3 region has the DNA TGTGCCAGCAGCTCCGGAGACGGTACCTACGAGCAGTACTTC.

The chain combines TRBV28 with TRBJ2-1, with 10 nucleotides matching TRBD2. CDR1 is MDHEN and CDR2 is SYDVKM in the germline V gene. V shed 6 bases, J shed 15 bases, and the junction held 17 bases outside the gene matches. The CDR3 is 15 residues long. The CDR3 sequence: CASSPWTSGPGVMFF. The CDR3 region has the DNA TGTGCCAGCAGCCCCTGGACTAGCGGTCCCGGGGTCATGTTCTTC.

The V call is TRBV19, the J call TRBJ2-3; 13 nucleotides agree with TRBD2. CDR1 LNHDA and CDR2 SQIVND come from the germline V gene (reference sequence). The CDR3 spans 16 residues. V shed 7 bases, J shed 0 bases, and the junction held 4 bases outside the gene matches. CDR3 region: CASTPLAGGSTDTQYF. In DNA, the CDR3 is TGTGCCAGTACCCCACTAGCGGGAGGGAGCACAGATACGCAGTATTTT. The full variable domain, in which reference TRBV19 and TRBJ2-3 provide the parts outside the CDR3, is DGGITQSPKYLFRKEGQNVTLSCEQNLNHDAMYWYRQDPGQGLRLIYYSQIVNDFQKGDIAEGYSVSREKKESFPLTVTSAQKNPTAFYLCASTPLAGGSTDTQYFGPGTRLTVL.

V and J are TRBV27 and TRBJ1-1, with D possibly matching TRBD1 (5 bases). V was pared by 4 bases and J by 2 bases, with 14 bases between. This CDR3 has 15 amino acids. Germline assignment: CDR1 MNHEY and CDR2 SMNVEV (reference sequence). For the CDR3, the DNA is TGTGCCAGCAGTTCCCTCCAGGGTCGAAACACTGAAGCTTTCTTT. Its protein is CASSSLQGRNTEAFF.

Remarks on this clone: In the same sample, other DNA sequences code for this CDR3. In DNA form, the CDR3 reads TGTGCCAGCTCACCAAGTCCGGGGAACACTGAAGCTTTCTTT. Residues: CASSPSPGNTEAFF. This rearrangement joins TRBV18 to TRBJ1-1, with D hard to call. The V gene lost 2 bases and the J gene lost 1 base, with 8 bases spanning the gap. The CDR3 sequence is 14 residues long. From germline, CDR1 is KGHSH and CDR2 LQKENI.

There are a few counts of this clone. This sequence joins TRBV27 and TRBJ1-2; 7 bases fit TRBD1. Trimming cost V 4 bases and J 3 bases; bases outside gene matches: 8. The V gene's germline CDR1 is MNHEY and CDR2 SMNVEV (reference sequence). The CDR3 totals 15 residues. Here the CDR3 reads CASSSPLTGDYGYTF. The CDR3 DNA reads as TGTGCCAGCAGTTCCCCGCTAACAGGGGACTATGGCTACACCTTC.

The genes are TRBV19 and TRBJ1-4; the match to TRBD1 covers 10 bases. This CDR3 contains 14 residues. Germline CDR1 is LNHDA and CDR2 is SQIVND (reference sequence). Germline trimming cut 6 bases from V and 8 bases from J; bases unmatched to any gene: 6. As DNA, the CDR3 is TGTGCCAGTAGGAGACAGGGGGCACAGGAAAAACTGTTTTTT. Translated, it gives CASRRQGAQEKLFF.

This chain joins TRBV3-1 (or the pseudogene TRBV3-2) and TRBJ2-2; TRBD1 matches 8 bases. The trim removed 0 bases at V and 6 bases at J, leaving 9 bases unmatched. The V gene's germline CDR1 is LGHDT and CDR2 YNNKEL (reference sequence). The CDR3 is 17 amino acids. The CDR3 nucleotides read TGTGCCAGCAGCCAAGATAGAGACAGGGGATTCGCCGGGGAGCTGTTTTTT. Its protein is CASSQDRDRGFAGELFF.

This rearrangement joins TRBV6-5 to TRBJ2-7; TRBD2 matches 10 bases. This CDR3 contains 15 residues. V gave up 6 bases and J gave up 2 bases; unmatched junction bases: 7. The germline V gene encodes CDR1 MNHEY and CDR2 SVGAGI. CDR3 region: CASRSTSGVTYEQYF. The CDR3 bases are TGTGCCAGCAGATCTACTAGCGGGGTTACCTACGAGCAGTACTTC.

The V call is TRBV18, the J call TRBJ2-1; 10 bases align to TRBD1. Per the germline V gene, CDR1 is KGHSH and CDR2 is LQKENI. This CDR3 has 16 residues. Germline trimming cut 5 bases from V and 6 bases from J; bases unmatched to any gene: 10. In DNA, the CDR3 is TGTGCCAGCTCAAGGACAGGGGGAGGCATAAGCAATGAGCAGTTCTTC. Residues: CASSRTGGGISNEQFF.

This clone was seen just once. The CDR3 nucleotides are TGTGCCAGCAGCTTAGAGGGATGGGGCCTTCTAAGCTCTGGAAACACCATATATTTT. It is translated as CASSLEGWGLLSSGNTIYF. The chain joins TRBV7-2 to TRBJ1-3; D may be TRBD1 (5 bases). CDR1 SGHTA and CDR2 FQGNSA come from the germline V gene. V was clipped by 1 base and J by 0 bases, with 19 bases between them. The CDR3 sequence is 19 residues long. Using reference TRBV7-2 and TRBJ1-3 for the parts outside the CDR3, the full variable domain is GAGVSQSPSNKVTEKGKDVELRCDPISGHTALYWYRQSLGQGLEFLIYFQGNSAPDKSGLPSDRFSAERTGGSVSTLTIQRTQQEDSAVYLCASSLEGWGLLSSGNTIYFGEGSWLTVV.